The clone carrying this T cell receptor beta chain has a handful of counts. What it binds is not known. TCRdb re-analysed the reads in MiXCR, keeping a single row per CDR3 protein. The sample lists roughly 990,000 distinct CDR3 sequences, approximately 31% occurring once. These data are taken from a study of T cell repertoires in cytomegalovirus infection. Background on the study: Recently identified HLA-C-restricted CMV epitopes were among the peptides used. Overall study results and limits: Cumulative frequency of public TCR beta families picked out carriers of CMV plus the relevant HLA.

This CDR3 has 16 amino acids. CDR1 is SGHDN, CDR2 FVKESK, per germline. The V and J ends lost 0 bases and 2 bases respectively, with 11 bases between them. The genes are TRBV14 and TRBJ2-1; D tentatively fits TRBD1 or TRBD2 (5 bases each). The specimen comprised cultured CD8+ T cells from PBMCs, sampled from culture after CMV antigen stimulation. This TCR came from a human donor in good health (CMV status not recorded). Some clones in this sample may be carry-over from other donors' samples. The CDR3 DNA reads TGTGCCAGCAGCCAAGATCGTGGGGGAGCCTACAATGAGCAGTTCTTC. Protein: CASSQDRGGAYNEQFF.